This T cell receptor (beta chain) was profiled in a study of blood T cell repertoires in COVID-19. In the authors' workflow: Reference gene primers were amplified, and this amplification served to estimate nucleated cell counts. Profiling relied on immunoSEQ multiplex PCR, and the TCRdb table lists in-frame clones only, not all of them. D and trimming come from the DNA, and the V and J calls and clone size come from that table. The data hold over 95,000 clones, with more than 75% observed a single time. Germline-derived CDR1 and CDR2 are MNHEY and SMNVEV (reference sequence). CDR3 length: 13 residues. V lost 3 bases and J lost 1, with 6 bases in between.

Sample: peripheral blood. The chain combines TRBV27 with TRBJ1-1; D is ambiguous. The receptor comes from a middle-aged man with acute or convalescent COVID-19. For the CDR3, the DNA is TGTGCCAGCAGTTTGATAGAGAACACTGAAGCTTTCTTT. It codes for CASSLIENTEAFF.